This is a list of T cell receptor beta chains from one sample in a study of early T cells in non-severe SARS-CoV-2 infection. TCRdb itself ran the 5' RACE reads through MiXCR, one entry per CDR3 protein. Among around 26,000 distinct CDR3 sequences listed, roughly 5% were seen once. The sample was whole blood. The receptors shown here come from an adult who was a healthcare worker with PCR-confirmed SARS-CoV-2 infection or an uninfected control (not recorded which). The CDR3 runs from the conserved cysteine through the conserved F or W. The D gene is left open where the match is weak. Clone size is given for some rows only: seen once, a few or many times, or a class if the clone is expanded.

TRBJ2-5	many	TRBV20-1	.	CSARVGEPQETQYF	TGCAGTGCTAGAGTGGGGGAACCTCAAGAGACCCAGTACTTC
TRBJ2-1	.	TRBV12-3/TRBV12-4	TRBD1	CASSPGTGYNEQFF	TGTGCCAGCAGTCCGGGGACAGGATACAATGAGCAGTTCTTC
TRBJ2-3	many	TRBV4-1	.	CASSQILRTSLTDTQYF	TGCGCCAGCAGCCAAATACTAAGGACGTCCCTCACAGATACGCAGTATTTT
TRBJ1-5	many	TRBV12-3/TRBV12-4	TRBD1	CASSQGQGGNQPQHF	TGTGCCAGCAGCCAAGGACAGGGAGGCAATCAGCCCCAGCATTTT
TRBJ2-2	few	TRBV28	TRBD1	CASSLGQGVTGELFF	TGTGCCAGCAGTTTAGGACAGGGGGTCACCGGGGAGCTGTTTTTT
TRBJ1-2	few	TRBV28	TRBD1	CASSFRQGAHGYTF	TGTGCCAGCAGTTTCAGACAGGGGGCGCATGGCTACACCTTC
TRBJ1-1	many	TRBV5-1	.	CASSTPGSEAFF	TGCGCCAGCAGCACGCCAGGGAGTGAAGCTTTCTTT
TRBJ1-5	many	TRBV12-3/TRBV12-4	TRBD1	CATSRGNQPQHF	TGTGCCACCTCCAGGGGGAATCAGCCCCAGCATTTT
TRBJ2-2	few	TRBV19	.	CASTQGPNTGELFF	TGTGCCAGTACTCAGGGACCGAACACCGGGGAGCTGTTTTTT
TRBJ2-7	many	TRBV5-1	.	CASSLEGGSLYEQYF	TGCGCCAGCAGCTTGGAGGGCGGTTCACTCTACGAGCAGTACTTC
TRBJ1-2	many	TRBV20-1	.	CSARVQGKGYHYGYTF	TGCAGTGCTAGAGTCCAGGGGAAGGGGTATCACTATGGCTACACCTTC
TRBJ2-5	medium-sized	TRBV7-6	TRBD2	CASSSGLAGGGQETQYF	TGTGCCAGCAGCTCGGGACTAGCGGGGGGAGGTCAAGAGACCCAGTACTTC
TRBJ2-6	.	TRBV5-6	TRBD1	CASSLLGTVLSGANVLTF	TGTGCCAGCAGCTTGTTAGGGACAGTTCTCTCTGGGGCCAACGTCCTGACTTTC
TRBJ1-5	many	TRBV7-2	.	CASSERGGVNQPQHF	TGTGCCAGCAGCGAGAGAGGGGGAGTGAATCAGCCCCAGCATTTT
TRBJ2-2	many	TRBV6-5	.	CASRWGLKRTGELFF	TGTGCCAGCCGTTGGGGGTTAAAGAGGACCGGGGAGCTGTTTTTT
TRBJ2-1	many	TRBV9	TRBD2	CASSARDYRSSYNEQFF	TGTGCCAGCAGCGCGCGGGACTACCGAAGCTCCTACAATGAGCAGTTCTTC
TRBJ2-2	many	TRBV12-3/TRBV12-4	.	CASSLGGAGELFF	TGTGCCAGCAGTTTAGGGGGAGCCGGGGAGCTGTTTTTT
TRBJ2-5	many	TRBV7-9	TRBD2	CASSPRLAELQETQYF	TGTGCCAGCAGCCCCAGACTAGCGGAATTGCAAGAGACCCAGTACTTC
TRBJ2-1	many	TRBV4-1	.	CASSLYSSYNEQFF	TGCGCCAGCAGCTTATACAGCTCCTACAATGAGCAGTTCTTC
TRBJ1-2	many	TRBV7-2	.	CASSLLGYGYTF	TGTGCCAGCAGCTTACTAGGGTATGGCTACACCTTC
TRBJ2-7	many	TRBV10-3	.	CAISALGEEQYF	TGTGCCATCAGTGCCCTGGGGGAAGAGCAGTACTTC
TRBJ2-5	.	TRBV11-2	TRBD2	CAAGGLTYQGTQYF	TGTGCCGCCGGGGGGTTGACGTACCAAGGGACCCAGTACTTC
TRBJ1-5	many	TRBV4-1	.	CASSSQQQGPHQPQHF	TGCGCCAGCAGCTCCCAACAACAGGGCCCACATCAGCCCCAGCATTTT
TRBJ2-1	.	TRBV20-1	.	CSASGRPSYNEQFF	TGCAGTGCTTCGGGTCGTCCCTCCTACAATGAGCAGTTCTTC
TRBJ2-7	many	TRBV4-1	TRBD2	CASSQVSSGFPTYEQYF	TGCGCCAGCAGCCAAGTATCTAGCGGGTTTCCGACCTACGAGCAGTACTTC
TRBJ2-5	many	TRBV10-3	TRBD1	CAISESIGTENLAQYF	TGTGCCATCAGTGAGTCGATCGGGACAGAAAATTTGGCCCAGTACTTC
TRBJ1-6	many	TRBV4-1	TRBD1	CASSQTTGERNSPLHF	TGCGCCAGCAGCCAGACTACAGGGGAGCGGAATTCACCCCTCCACTTT
TRBJ2-6	many	TRBV6-2/TRBV6-3	.	CAGSSGANVLTF	TGTGCCGGAAGTTCTGGGGCCAACGTCCTGACTTTC
TRBJ2-7	many	TRBV5-1	TRBD2	CASRPGTSGPPYEQYF	TGCGCCAGCAGGCCCGGGACTAGCGGGCCGCCCTACGAGCAGTACTTC